One T cell receptor beta chain is described in this entry. It lacks a known antigen. Base quality data are lacking; no much larger clone is found one base away. The data originate from a study of cytotoxic CD8 clonotypes in ibrutinib-treated CLL (TCRdb year 2021). Concerning the study at large: In this cohort, around 14 patients were treatment-naive and about a dozen were relapsed/refractory, while approximately 18 had unmutated IGHV. Partial responses were observed in 24 patients and complete responses in 2; after a median follow-up of about 69 months, remission was maintained in approximately 14 patients and progression was observed in some 12. Response samples were obtained after a median of 12 months of treatment, with a range of roughly 6 to 40 months. Samples averaged approximately 260,000 productive templates and 94,082 productive rearrangements. Longitudinal samples were available for about 30% of the 86 trial participants. Cryopreserved peripheral blood mononuclear cells were collected before treatment, at response, and at either disease progression or sustained remission. All remission and progressive disease samples were collected while patients were still receiving ibrutinib.

The germline V gene supplies CDR1 MDHEN and CDR2 SYDVKM. The CDR3 runs 12 residues from the cysteine to the phenylalanine. This entry keeps only the CDR3 DNA: 36 bases, framed from base 1. Trimming at the junction amounts to 7 bases on V and 4 bases on J, and the germline ends lie 11 bases apart. Paper-wide results and their limitations: Sustained-remission and progressing patients did not have matched sampling times, and lymph node repertoires were not examined. Clonality rose at ibrutinib response, remained stable during sustained remission, and dropped back toward baseline at progression. Public clonotypes were rare and either contracted or stayed stable during treatment, and the rise in clonality at ibrutinib response reflected the expansion of private clonotypes. Baseline clonality was found to be higher than that of age-matched healthy donors and was strongly correlated with circulating CD8+ T-cell counts.

On a MiSeq, deep resolution sequencing aimed for a depth between 1 in 1 million and 1 in 200,000 T cells, with each clonotype covered about 9.2x on average. TCR beta libraries were generated with the immunoSEQ hsTCRB Kit. On the study's bioinformatics: The data were analyzed with ImmunoSEQ Analyzer and ImmunoSEQ Data Assistant, and V, D and J gene assignments followed IMGT definitions. Clonality was computed as one minus normalized Shannon entropy of productive rearrangement frequencies, ranging from 0 to 1. Public clonotype analysis was restricted to overrepresented clonotypes comprising at least 0.05% of each patient's repertoire. About a dozen repertoires from age-matched healthy donors, obtained from immuneACCESS, served as clonality controls. Here the immuneACCESS table is served through TCRdb, limited to in-frame sequences with V and J called. Missing clones are a known gap in these copies; in checked studies unresolved V genes cover under half, and the rest lacks a known reason. Clone size and the V and J calls come from that table; the DNA yielded D and trimming. In all, the sample holds about 140,000 clones, and about 91% of those were seen once. The ten largest clones capture approximately 11% of the sample.

The sample's time point, from its label and the paper: approximately eleven months on ibrutinib. For TCR beta library preparation, approximately 2 micrograms of genomic DNA were extracted from the cryopreserved PBMCs. Longitudinal blood samples from CLL patients on ibrutinib monotherapy underwent high-throughput TCR beta sequencing. The patients took part in an open-label, single-center phase 2 trial of ibrutinib monotherapy. Here the sequenced sample was PBMCs, taken after 12 months of ibrutinib treatment. The rearranged segments are TRBV28 and TRBJ2-7, and possibly TRBD1, on 5 matching bases. The sequence was obtained from a human donor with chronic lymphocytic leukemia. DNA sequence: TGTGCCAGCAAGGGGAATAGGTACGAGCAGTACTTC. Its protein reads: CASKGNRYEQYF.